The sequence of this T cell receptor (beta chain) was determined in a study of T cell repertoires in cytomegalovirus infection. Study as a whole: Through public TCR beta signatures, both CMV infection and matching HLA type were indicated.

This clonotype has a count of ten or more. Its matching antigen is unknown. MiXCR was run by TCRdb on the reads, yielding one entry per CDR3 protein. This table holds 130,000 or so distinct CDR3 sequences, 5.5% to 7% found once. Germline lookup yields CDR1 KGHSH and CDR2 LQKENI. There are 15 residues in the CDR3. Deletions cut 5 bases from V and 5 bases from J, with 15 bases between. General observations from the study: There were carriers of CMV plus the relevant HLA, and cumulative public TCR beta family frequency identified them. HLA-C-restricted CMV clonotypes gave the most frequent clonotype in two of eight donors.

The sample taken for sequencing was PBMCs. The sequence was collected from a human donor in good health (CMV status not recorded). Some clones in this sample may be carry-over from other donors' samples. This chain joins TRBV18 and TRBJ1-4, with a weak D call TRBD1 (5 bases). CDR3 amino acids: CASSDGTEENEKLFF. Written as DNA, the CDR3 is TGTGCCAGCTCAGACGGGACGGAAGAGAATGAAAAACTGTTTTTT.